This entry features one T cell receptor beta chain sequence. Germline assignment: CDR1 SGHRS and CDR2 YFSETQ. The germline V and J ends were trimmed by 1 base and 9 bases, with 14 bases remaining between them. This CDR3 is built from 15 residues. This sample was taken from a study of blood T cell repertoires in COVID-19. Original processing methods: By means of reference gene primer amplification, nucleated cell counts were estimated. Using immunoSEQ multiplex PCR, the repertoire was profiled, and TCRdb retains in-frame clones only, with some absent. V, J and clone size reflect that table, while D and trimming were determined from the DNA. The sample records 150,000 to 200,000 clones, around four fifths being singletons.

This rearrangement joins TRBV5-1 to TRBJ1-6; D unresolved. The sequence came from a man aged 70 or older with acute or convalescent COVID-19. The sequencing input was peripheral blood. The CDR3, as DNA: TGCGCCAGCAGCTTGACGGATCCAGGTTCTTCACCCCTCCACTTT. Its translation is CASSLTDPGSSPLHF. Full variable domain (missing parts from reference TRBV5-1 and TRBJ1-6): KAGVTQTPRYLIKTRGQQVTLSCSPISGHRSVSWYQQTPGQGLQFLFEYFSETQRNKGNFPGRFSGRQFSNSRSEMNVSTLELGDSALYLCASSLTDPGSSPLHFGNGTRLTVT.